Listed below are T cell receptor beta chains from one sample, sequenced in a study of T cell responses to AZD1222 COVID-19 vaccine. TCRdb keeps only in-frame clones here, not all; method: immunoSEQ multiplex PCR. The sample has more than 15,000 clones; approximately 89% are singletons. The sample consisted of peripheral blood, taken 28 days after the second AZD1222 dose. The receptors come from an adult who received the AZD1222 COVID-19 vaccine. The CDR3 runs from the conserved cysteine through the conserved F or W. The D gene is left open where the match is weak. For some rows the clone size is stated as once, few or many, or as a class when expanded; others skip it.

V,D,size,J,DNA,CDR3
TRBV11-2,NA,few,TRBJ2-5,TGTGCCAGCAGCTTAACGGGGGCAGGAGAGACCCAGTACTTC,CASSLTGAGETQYF
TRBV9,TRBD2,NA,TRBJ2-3,TGTGCCAGCTCTAGCTTTAGCGGGAGTTTAGGGGATACGCAGTATTTT,CASSSFSGSLGDTQYF
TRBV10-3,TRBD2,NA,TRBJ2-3,TGTGCCATCAGCCTCGGAGGTGGGCGGGAGGTAGATACGCAGTATTTT,CAISLGGGREVDTQYF
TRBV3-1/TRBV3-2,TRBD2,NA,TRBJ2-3,TGTGCCAGCAGCCAAGAACGTAGCGGGGGGGCCATGGTCACAGATACGCAGTATTTT,CASSQERSGGAMVTDTQYF
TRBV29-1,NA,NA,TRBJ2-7,TGCAGCGGAGCGACAGGCCCTGGGGCCGAGCAGTACTTC,CSGATGPGAEQYF
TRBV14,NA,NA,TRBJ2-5,TGTGCCAGCAGCCAAGCCCCTGGGACAATTGGGTCCCAGTACTTC,CASSQAPGTIGSQYF
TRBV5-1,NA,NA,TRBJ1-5,TGCGCCAGCAGCCCGCAGTCGGATCAGCCCCAGCATTTT,CASSPQSDQPQHF
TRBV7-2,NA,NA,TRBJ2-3,TGTGCCAGCAGCTTTCTGCGAGATACGCAGTATTTT,CASSFLRDTQYF
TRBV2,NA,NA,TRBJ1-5,TGTGCCAGCAACAGGGTGGATCAGCCCCAGCATTTT,CASNRVDQPQHF
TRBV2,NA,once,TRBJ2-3,TGTGCCAGCAGTGAACAGGGGACCTCTAGCACAGATACGCAGTATTTT,CASSEQGTSSTDTQYF
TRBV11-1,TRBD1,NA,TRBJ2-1,TGTGCCAGCAGCTCACAGGGGTCTGAGCAGTTCTTC,CASSSQGSEQFF
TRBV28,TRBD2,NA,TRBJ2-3,TGTGCCAGCCAAGGAGCGGGAGCCGGCACAGATACGCAGTATTTT,CASQGAGAGTDTQYF
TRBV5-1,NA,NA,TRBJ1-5,TGCGCCAGCAGCCCTGGGGGGCAGGGCCCCAATCAGCCCCAGCATTTT,CASSPGGQGPNQPQHF
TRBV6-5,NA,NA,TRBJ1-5,TGTGCCAGCAGATGGACTCTTAGCAATCAGCCCCAGCATTTT,CASRWTLSNQPQHF
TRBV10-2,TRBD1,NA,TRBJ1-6,TGCGCCAGCAGTGAGTCGACAGGGGAATTCTTCTATAATTCACCCCTCCACTTT,CASSESTGEFFYNSPLHF
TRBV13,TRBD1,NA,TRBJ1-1,TGTGCCAGCAGCTTAGGGGACAGGGACTCTGAAGCTTTCTTT,CASSLGDRDSEAFF
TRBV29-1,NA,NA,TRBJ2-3,TGCAGCGTTGTTAGGGTTAGAGGGGGCGGGAATACGCAGTATTTT,CSVVRVRGGGNTQYF